This T cell receptor beta chain was observed in a study of T cell responses to AZD1222 COVID-19 vaccine. V lost 2 bases, J lost 0 bases, and 14 bases lay in between. The CDR3 contains 16 residues. The germline CDR1 and CDR2 sequences are GTSNPN and SVGIG (reference sequence). Libraries were prepared by immunoSEQ multiplex PCR; TCRdb keeps only in-frame clonotypes and omits some of them. The top ten hold roughly 3.1% of the sample, which has approximately 140,000 clones, less than 95% seen once. General study results and limits: The repertoires were collected only after the peak T cell response. Nearly half of spike-specific TCRs reportedly go after variant regions that carry no mutations. Donors were chiefly white British, with a greater number of females, and clonal diversity was perhaps underestimated. The study found vaccine-associated CD4 TCRs spanning spike, dominant at 160-218 and 743-854.

Concerning this clone itself: Its antigen remains unknown.

This sequence joins TRBV30 and TRBJ1-3; D call uncertain. Sequenced material: peripheral blood, taken on day 0 of AZD1222 vaccination. The source is an adult in good health. The CDR3 sequence: CAWSRTVQSSGNTIYF. CDR3 in DNA: TGTGCCTGGAGTCGGACCGTACAGAGCTCTGGAAACACCATATATTTT.